This entry lists 5 T cell receptor beta chains sequenced from one sample in a study of blood T cell repertoires in COVID-19. Measured with immunoSEQ multiplex PCR; TCRdb has only the in-frame clones, and not every one. The table shows approximately 500,000 clones, with 70% to 90% occurring only once. Sequencing input: peripheral blood. The receptors were gathered from a human donor in a cohort sampled during active COVID-19.

The chain has TRBV7-9 and TRBJ2-7; D gene uncertain. V was cut by 5 bases and J by 2 bases, with 13 bases left in between. CDR3 length: 14 residues. The germline V gene has CDR1 SEHNR and CDR2 FQNEAQ (reference sequence). The CDR3 coding sequence is TGTGCCAGCAGCCCCGACCCGAGCGCCTACGAGCAGTACTTC. It is translated as CASSPDPSAYEQYF.

This chain uses TRBV5-5 with TRBJ1-6, with D unclear. The CDR3 covers 13 residues. Trimming removed 4 bases at V and 8 bases at J, with 10 bases between. Germline V lookup: CDR1 SGHKS, CDR2 YYEKEE (reference sequence). The DNA of the CDR3 is TGTGCCAGCAGCCATCCAGCGGATTCACCCCTCCACTTT. It specifies CASSHPADSPLHF.

This chain connects TRBV5-8 to TRBJ2-1; TRBD2 matches at 7 bases. The CDR3 totals 15 residues. In germline, CDR1 is SGHTS, CDR2 YDEGEE. J lost 5 bases, V lost 0 bases, and 5 bases had no gene match. The CDR3: CASSLGLAYDNEQFF. In DNA form, the CDR3 reads TGTGCCAGCAGCTTGGGACTAGCATATGACAATGAGCAGTTCTTC.

Notes on this clone: A much larger clone lies one base from this, so it may be a read error. This chain joins TRBV6-5 and TRBJ2-1; 14 bases are a match to TRBD2. Unmatched junction bases numbered 4, after V lost 5 bases and J lost 7 bases. The CDR3 is 15 amino acids. Germline CDR1 and CDR2: MNHEY and SVGAGI. CDR3 bases: TGTGCCAGCAGTCCTCGGACTAGCGGGAGGAATGAGCAGTTCTTC. Its protein is CASSPRTSGRNEQFF.

This sequence joins TRBV18 and TRBJ2-7; possibly TRBD2 for D (6 bases). Trimming removed 2 bases at V and 3 bases at J, with 14 bases between. The germline V gene encodes CDR1 KGHSH and CDR2 LQKENI. The CDR3 extends over 15 amino acids. CDR3 nucleotide sequence: TGTGCCAGCTCACCAGCGGGGACGTCGGACTACGAGCAGTACTTC. Protein: CASSPAGTSDYEQYF.